What follows are 13 T cell receptor beta chains derived from one specimen sequenced in a study of blood T cell repertoires in COVID-19. Sequenced by immunoSEQ multiplex PCR; TCRdb stores in-frame clones only, minus some. The sample has 80,000 to 100,000 clones, roughly 80% seen once. Sequenced sample: peripheral blood. These TCRs come from a woman older than 75 with active or convalescent COVID-19.

In its sample, this clone was seen many times. The J gene is TRBJ1-4, the V gene TRBV4-1; the D is unclear. This CDR3 has 13 residues. Looked up from germline, CDR1 is MGHRA and CDR2 is YSYEKL. The V end lost 7 bases, the J end lost 2 bases, and 8 bases lay between the germline ends. The CDR3 sequence: CASMQDTNEKLFF. The CDR3 DNA follows: TGCGCCAGCATGCAGGATACTAATGAAAAACTGTTTTTT.

J is TRBJ2-5 and V is TRBV5-1; 7 bases map to TRBD2. The V and J ends lost 3 bases and 5 bases, in that order; junction bases with no gene match: 16. Germline loops: CDR1 SGHRS, CDR2 YFSETQ. This CDR3 comprises 17 residues. The CDR3 loop is CASSSTSPLAAPETQYF. CDR3 in DNA: TGCGCCAGCAGCTCGACGTCCCCTCTAGCGGCCCCGGAGACCCAGTACTTC. Full variable domain (rest looked up from reference TRBV5-1 and TRBJ2-5): KAGVTQTPRYLIKTRGQQVTLSCSPISGHRSVSWYQQTPGQGLQFLFEYFSETQRNKGNFPGRFSGRQFSNSRSEMNVSTLELGDSALYLCASSSTSPLAAPETQYFGPGTRLLVL.

The genes are TRBV5-8 and TRBJ1-4; 7 nucleotides agree with TRBD1. Per germline, CDR1 SGHTS and CDR2 YDEGEE. The V segment lost 3 bases and the J segment 7 bases; nucleotides outside the gene matches: 6. The CDR3 totals 14 residues. CDR3: CASSSRQGVEKLFF. In DNA form, the CDR3 reads TGTGCCAGCAGCTCTCGACAGGGCGTTGAAAAACTGTTTTTT.

V usage is TRBV7-2 and J usage is TRBJ2-7, with D perhaps matching TRBD1 (6 bases). The V and J ends lost 5 bases and 3 bases respectively, with 14 bases between them. CDR1 and CDR2 (germline): SGHTA, FQGNSA. The CDR3 consists of 14 residues. The CDR3 DNA sequence: TGTGCCAGCAGCCCTCGACAGGTTGGCTACGAGCAGTACTTC. This sequence encodes CASSPRQVGYEQYF.

This chain uses TRBV10-3 with TRBJ1-1; D is uncertain. Germline V CDR1 and CDR2: ENHRY, SYGVKD. This CDR3 comprises 11 residues. The germline V and J ends were trimmed by 8 bases and 1 base, with 5 bases remaining between them. The CDR3 bases are TGTGCCATCGCGGAGAACACTGAAGCTTTCTTT. It translates to CAIAENTEAFF.

This chain uses TRBV6-2 or TRBV6-3 with TRBJ1-1, with D possibly matching TRBD1 (6 bases). The CDR3 runs 14 residues. The V end was cut by 3 bases, the J end by 6 bases, with 14 bases between. CDR1 MNHEY and CDR2 SVGEGT come from the germline V gene. The CDR3 sequence is CASSYTGLWAEAFF. The CDR3 nucleotides are TGTGCCAGCAGTTATACAGGGCTATGGGCTGAAGCTTTCTTT.

The rearrangement uses TRBV11-3 and TRBJ2-1, with a tentative D call TRBD1 (7 bases). The germline V gene has CDR1 SGHNT and CDR2 YENEEA. Trimming left V 5 bases short and J 0 bases short, with 20 bases between. CDR3 length: 18 amino acids. Written as DNA, the CDR3 is TGTGCCAGCAGCGCGGAGGGGGCTACCAGGGGCTCCTACAATGAGCAGTTCTTC. Encoded protein: CASSAEGATRGSYNEQFF. Looking up the rest from reference TRBV11-3 and TRBJ2-1 gives the full variable domain: EAGVVQSPRYKIIEKKQPVAFWCNPISGHNTLYWYLQNLGQGPELLIRYENEEAVDDSQLPKDRFSAERLKGVDSTLKIQPAELGDSAVYLCASSAEGATRGSYNEQFFGPGTRLTVL.

The chain employs TRBV6-1 and TRBJ1-2, with D unclear. Germline assignment: CDR1 MNHNS and CDR2 SASEGT. The V end was cut by 2 bases, the J end by 8 bases, with 12 bases between. The CDR3 spans 13 residues. Written as DNA, the CDR3 is TGTGCCAGCAGTGAAAGTAACCCCCAGGGCTACACCTTC. It translates to CASSESNPQGYTF.

This clone was counted a few times. The chain recombines TRBV5-6 with TRBJ1-4; possibly TRBD1 for D (5 bases). V was shortened by 0 bases and J by 3 bases, with 9 bases between the two germline ends. There are 15 residues in the CDR3. CDR1 is SGHDT and CDR2 is YYEEEE in the germline V gene. DNA of the CDR3: TGTGCCAGCAGCTTGGTAGGGGCTCCTAATGAAAAACTGTTTTTT. Translating gives CASSLVGAPNEKLFF.

This clone was counted a few times. V gene TRBV11-2 combines with J gene TRBJ2-7; D is perhaps TRBD2 (6 bases). V lost 8 bases and J lost 4, with 18 bases in between. Germline V gene data show CDR1 as SGHAT and CDR2 as FQNNGV. This CDR3 has 14 residues. The CDR3 sequence is CASCSDYFPYEQYF. The DNA of the CDR3 is TGTGCCAGCTGTTCGGACTACTTTCCGTACGAGCAGTACTTC.

The chain couples TRBV7-6 to TRBJ2-5; D may be TRBD2 (6 bases). CDR3 length equals 15 residues. The V end was cut by 7 bases, the J end by 2 bases, with 17 bases between. Germline CDR1 and CDR2: SGHVS and FNYEAQ. Written as DNA, the CDR3 is TGTGCCAGCAAACTATCCGGAGGGAGGCAAGAGACCCAGTACTTC. This encodes CASKLSGGRQETQYF.

The rearrangement joins TRBV19 to TRBJ2-3; TRBD2 matches 8 bases. This CDR3 is 18 amino acids long. V dropped 5 bases and J dropped 8; count of bases not matched to a gene: 21. CDR1 is LNHDA, CDR2 SQIVND, per germline (reference sequence). CDR3 in DNA: TGTGCCAGTAGTGCGTACCGGGGGGGAAGCTTTATCATCGGTACGCAGTATTTT. This codes for CASSAYRGGSFIIGTQYF.

The gene calls are TRBV7-9 and TRBJ2-5; 8 nucleotides match TRBD1. The CDR3 has 13 amino acids. V trimming: 11 bases; J trimming: 5 bases; junction bases outside the gene matches: 10. Germline lookup yields CDR1 SEHNR and CDR2 FQNEAQ (reference sequence). The CDR3 loop reads CAVLRTGKETQYF. The CDR3 DNA is TGTGCCGTACTAAGGACAGGGAAGGAGACCCAGTACTTC.